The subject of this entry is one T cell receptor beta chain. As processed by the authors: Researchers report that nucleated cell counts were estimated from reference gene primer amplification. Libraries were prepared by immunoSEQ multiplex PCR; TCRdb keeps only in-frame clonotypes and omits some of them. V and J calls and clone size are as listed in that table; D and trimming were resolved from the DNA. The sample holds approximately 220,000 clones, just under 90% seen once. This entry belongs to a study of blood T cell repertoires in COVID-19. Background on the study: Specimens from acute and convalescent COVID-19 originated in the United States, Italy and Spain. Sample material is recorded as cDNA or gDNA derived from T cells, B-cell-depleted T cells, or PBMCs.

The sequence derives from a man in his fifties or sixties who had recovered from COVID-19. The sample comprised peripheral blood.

The CDR3 sequence: CAWSVSAGGPTGELFF. The CDR3 DNA is TGTGCCTGGAGTGTCTCAGCGGGAGGGCCCACCGGGGAGCTGTTTTTT. This chain joins TRBV30 and TRBJ2-2, with 10 bases fitting TRBD2. In germline, CDR1 is GTSNPN, CDR2 SVGIG (reference sequence). Trimming took 0 bases from V and 4 from J; bases not matched to a gene: 5. The CDR3 totals 16 residues.